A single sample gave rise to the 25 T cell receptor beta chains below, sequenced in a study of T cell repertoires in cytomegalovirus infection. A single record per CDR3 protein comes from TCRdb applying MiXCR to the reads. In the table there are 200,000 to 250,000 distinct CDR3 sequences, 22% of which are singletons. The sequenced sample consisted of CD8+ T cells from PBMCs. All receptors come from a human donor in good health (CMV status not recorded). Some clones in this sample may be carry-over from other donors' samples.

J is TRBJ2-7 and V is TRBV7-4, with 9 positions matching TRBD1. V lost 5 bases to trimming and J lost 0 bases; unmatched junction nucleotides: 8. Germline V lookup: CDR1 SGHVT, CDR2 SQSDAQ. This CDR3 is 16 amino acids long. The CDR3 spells CASSPDPGQGSYEQYF. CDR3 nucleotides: TGTGCCAGCAGCCCTGATCCGGGACAGGGCTCCTACGAGCAGTACTTC.

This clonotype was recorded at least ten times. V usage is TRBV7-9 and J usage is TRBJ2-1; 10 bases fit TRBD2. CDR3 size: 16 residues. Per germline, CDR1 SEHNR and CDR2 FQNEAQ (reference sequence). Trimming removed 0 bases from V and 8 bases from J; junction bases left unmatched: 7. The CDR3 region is CASSLARLAGVDEQFF. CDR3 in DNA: TGTGCCAGCAGCTTAGCGCGGCTAGCGGGGGTGGATGAGCAGTTCTTC. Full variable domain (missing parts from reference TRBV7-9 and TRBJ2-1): DTGVSQNPRHKITKRGQNVTFRCDPISEHNRLYWYRQTLGQGPEFLTYFQNEAQLEKSRLLSDRFSAERPKGSFSTLEIQRTEQGDSAMYLCASSLARLAGVDEQFFGPGTRLTVL.

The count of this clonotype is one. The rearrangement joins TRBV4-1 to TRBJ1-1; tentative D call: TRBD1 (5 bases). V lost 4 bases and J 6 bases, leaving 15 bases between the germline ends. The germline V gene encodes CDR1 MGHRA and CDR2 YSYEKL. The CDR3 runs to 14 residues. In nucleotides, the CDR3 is TGCGCCAGCAGCCTGCACCAGGGAGCTCCTGAAGCTTTCTTT. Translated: CASSLHQGAPEAFF.

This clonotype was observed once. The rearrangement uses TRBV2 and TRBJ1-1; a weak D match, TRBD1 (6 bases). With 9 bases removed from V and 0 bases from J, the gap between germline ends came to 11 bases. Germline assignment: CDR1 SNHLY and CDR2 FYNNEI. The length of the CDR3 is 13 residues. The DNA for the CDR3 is TGTGCCAGGGACAGAGAAATGAACACTGAAGCTTTCTTT. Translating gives CARDREMNTEAFF.

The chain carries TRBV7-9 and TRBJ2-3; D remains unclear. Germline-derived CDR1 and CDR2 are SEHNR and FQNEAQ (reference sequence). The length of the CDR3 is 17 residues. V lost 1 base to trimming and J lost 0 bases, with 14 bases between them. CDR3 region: CASSLVPGQPSTDTQYF. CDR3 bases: TGTGCCAGCAGCTTAGTCCCGGGCCAGCCCAGCACAGATACGCAGTATTTT.

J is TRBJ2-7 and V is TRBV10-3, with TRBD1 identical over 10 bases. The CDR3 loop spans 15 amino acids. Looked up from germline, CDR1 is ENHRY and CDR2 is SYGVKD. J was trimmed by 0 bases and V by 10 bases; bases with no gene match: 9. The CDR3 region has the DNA TGTGCCAGTACGCCGGGACAGGGGACCTCCTACGAGCAGTACTTC. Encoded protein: CASTPGQGTSYEQYF.

The CDR3 sequence: CSARADGPYEQYF. DNA of the CDR3: TGCAGTGCTAGAGCGGACGGACCCTACGAGCAGTACTTC. The rearrangement links TRBV20-1 to TRBJ2-7, with D hard to call. CDR1 and CDR2 from the germline V gene are DFQATT and SNEGSKA (reference sequence). The V end lost 1 base, the J end lost 2 bases, and 9 bases lay between the germline ends. The CDR3 is 13 residues long.

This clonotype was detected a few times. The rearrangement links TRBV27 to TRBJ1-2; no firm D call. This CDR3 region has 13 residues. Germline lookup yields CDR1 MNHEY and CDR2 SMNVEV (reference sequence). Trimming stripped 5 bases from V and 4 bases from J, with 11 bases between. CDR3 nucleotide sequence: TGTGCCAGCAGTCCTGGTGGGGTCTATGGCTACACCTTC. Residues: CASSPGGVYGYTF.

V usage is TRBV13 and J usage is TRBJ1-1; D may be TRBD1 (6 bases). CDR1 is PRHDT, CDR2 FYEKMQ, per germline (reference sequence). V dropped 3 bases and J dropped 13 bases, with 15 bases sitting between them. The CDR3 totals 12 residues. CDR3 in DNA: TGTGCCAGCAGCTTGTACAGGGAAGGGGATTTCTTT. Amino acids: CASSLYREGDFF.

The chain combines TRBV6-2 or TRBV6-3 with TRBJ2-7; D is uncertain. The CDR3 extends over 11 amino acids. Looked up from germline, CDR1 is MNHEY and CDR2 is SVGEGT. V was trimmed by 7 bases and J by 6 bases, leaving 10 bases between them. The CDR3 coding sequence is TGTGCCAGCACTCCCCCCACCGAGCAGTACTTC. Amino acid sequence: CASTPPTEQYF.

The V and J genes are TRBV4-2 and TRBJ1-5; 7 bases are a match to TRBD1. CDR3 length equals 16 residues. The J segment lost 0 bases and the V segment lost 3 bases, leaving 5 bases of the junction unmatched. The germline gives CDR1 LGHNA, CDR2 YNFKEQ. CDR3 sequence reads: CASSQTGTYSNQPQHF. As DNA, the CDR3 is TGTGCCAGCAGCCAGACAGGGACCTATAGCAATCAGCCCCAGCATTTT.

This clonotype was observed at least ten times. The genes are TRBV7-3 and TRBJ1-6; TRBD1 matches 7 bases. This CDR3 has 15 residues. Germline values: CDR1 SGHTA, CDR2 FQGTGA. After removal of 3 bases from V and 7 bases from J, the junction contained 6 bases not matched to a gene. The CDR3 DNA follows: TGTGCCAGCAGCTTGTCCGGGACAGAAAATTCACCCCTCCACTTT. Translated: CASSLSGTENSPLHF.

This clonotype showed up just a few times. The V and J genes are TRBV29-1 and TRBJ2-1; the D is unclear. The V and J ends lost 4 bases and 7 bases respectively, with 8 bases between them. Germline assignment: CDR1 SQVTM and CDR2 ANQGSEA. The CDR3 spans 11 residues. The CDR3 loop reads CSVVVENEQFF. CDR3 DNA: TGCAGCGTTGTCGTTGAGAATGAGCAGTTCTTC.

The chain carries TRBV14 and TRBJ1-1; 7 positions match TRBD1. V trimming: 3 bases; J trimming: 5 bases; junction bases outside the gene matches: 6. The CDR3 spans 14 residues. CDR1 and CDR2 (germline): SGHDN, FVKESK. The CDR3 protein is CASSHVRGRTEAFF. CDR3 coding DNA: TGTGCCAGCAGCCACGTAAGGGGGCGAACTGAAGCTTTCTTT.

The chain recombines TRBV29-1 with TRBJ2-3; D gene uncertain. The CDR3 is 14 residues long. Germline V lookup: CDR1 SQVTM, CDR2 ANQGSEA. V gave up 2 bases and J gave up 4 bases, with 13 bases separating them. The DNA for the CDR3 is TGCAGCGTTGAAATTATGGGCAGTTCAGATACGCAGTATTTT. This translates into CSVEIMGSSDTQYF.

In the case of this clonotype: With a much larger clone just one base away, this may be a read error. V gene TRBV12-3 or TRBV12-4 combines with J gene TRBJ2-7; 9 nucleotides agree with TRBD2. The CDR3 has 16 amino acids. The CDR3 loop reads CASSPFRLAGPYERYF. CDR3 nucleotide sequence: TGTGCCAGCAGCCCTTTCCGGCTAGCGGGGCCCTACGAGCGGTACTTC.

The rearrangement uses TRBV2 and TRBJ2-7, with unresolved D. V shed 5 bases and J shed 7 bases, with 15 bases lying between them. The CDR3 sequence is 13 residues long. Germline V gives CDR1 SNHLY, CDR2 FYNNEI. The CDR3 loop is CASSLDPPEEQYF. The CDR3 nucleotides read TGTGCCAGCAGTTTGGACCCCCCGGAGGAGCAGTACTTC.

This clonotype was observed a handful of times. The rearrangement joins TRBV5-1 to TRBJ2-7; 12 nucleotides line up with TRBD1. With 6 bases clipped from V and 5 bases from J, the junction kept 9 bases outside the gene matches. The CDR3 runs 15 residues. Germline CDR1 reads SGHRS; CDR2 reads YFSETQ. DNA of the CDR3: TGCGCCAGCAATTCTCCGGGACAGGGGGCACACGAGCAGTACTTC. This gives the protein CASNSPGQGAHEQYF.

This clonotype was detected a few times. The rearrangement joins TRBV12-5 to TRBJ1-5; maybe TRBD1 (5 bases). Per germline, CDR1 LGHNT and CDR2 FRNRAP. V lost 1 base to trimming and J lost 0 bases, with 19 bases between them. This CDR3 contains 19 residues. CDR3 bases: TGTGCTAGTGGTTTGGCCACCTCGGAAGGGGTATATAGCAATCAGCCCCAGCATTTT. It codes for CASGLATSEGVYSNQPQHF.

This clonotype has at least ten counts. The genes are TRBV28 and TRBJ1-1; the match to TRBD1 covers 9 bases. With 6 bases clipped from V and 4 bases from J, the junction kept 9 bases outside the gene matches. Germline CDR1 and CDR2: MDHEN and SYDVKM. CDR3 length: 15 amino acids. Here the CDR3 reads CASRDGTGMITEAFF. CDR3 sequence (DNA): TGTGCCAGCAGGGACGGGACAGGGATGATCACTGAAGCTTTCTTT.

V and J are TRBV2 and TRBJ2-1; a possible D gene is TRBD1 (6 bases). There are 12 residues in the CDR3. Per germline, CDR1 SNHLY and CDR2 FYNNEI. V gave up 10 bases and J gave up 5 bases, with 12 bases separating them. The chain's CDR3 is CANYRENNEQFF. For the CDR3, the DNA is TGTGCCAATTACAGGGAGAACAATGAGCAGTTCTTC.

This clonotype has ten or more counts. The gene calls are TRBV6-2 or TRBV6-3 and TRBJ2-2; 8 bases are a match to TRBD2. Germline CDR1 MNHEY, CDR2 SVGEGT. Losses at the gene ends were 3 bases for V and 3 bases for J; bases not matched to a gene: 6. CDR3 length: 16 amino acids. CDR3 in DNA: TGTGCCAGCAGTTATGGAGCGGGGGATTACACCGGGGAGCTGTTTTTT. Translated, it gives CASSYGAGDYTGELFF.

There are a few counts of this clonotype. CDR3 nucleotide sequence: TGCAGTGCTAGGTACGGAGCTGAAGCTTTCTTT. As protein: CSARYGAEAFF. This rearrangement joins TRBV20-1 to TRBJ1-1; D gene uncertain. V lost 3 bases and J lost 6, with 8 bases in between. CDR3 length: 11 amino acids. CDR1 and CDR2 from the germline V gene are DFQATT and SNEGSKA (reference sequence).

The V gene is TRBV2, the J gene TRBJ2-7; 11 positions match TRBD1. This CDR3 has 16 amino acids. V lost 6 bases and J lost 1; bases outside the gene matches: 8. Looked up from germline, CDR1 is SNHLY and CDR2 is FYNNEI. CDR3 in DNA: TGTGCCAGCAGGGCGCCCGGACAGGGGGCTTCCTACGAGCAGTACTTC. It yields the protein CASRAPGQGASYEQYF.

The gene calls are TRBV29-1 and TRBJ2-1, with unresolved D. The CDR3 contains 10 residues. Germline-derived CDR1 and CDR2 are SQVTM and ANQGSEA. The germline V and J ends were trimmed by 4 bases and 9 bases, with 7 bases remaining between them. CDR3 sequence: CSVGSVEQFF. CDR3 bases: TGCAGCGTTGGTTCGGTTGAGCAGTTCTTC.